A selection of T cell receptor beta chains follows, all from one sample in a study of shared clonotypes between healthy human individuals. Clones were read by immunoSEQ multiplex PCR, and TCRdb kept only the in-frame ones, dropping some. The data show about half a million clones, with around 77% seen just once and around 12% held by the top ten. The sample consisted of PBMCs. These receptor sequences come from a woman between 40 and 55 years old in good health. Some clones in this sample may be carry-over from other donors' samples. CDR3s include the opening cysteine and the closing phenylalanine or tryptophan. A D gene is named only where the DNA matches it firmly. Size tells how often a clone was seen (once, few, many) or the class of an expanded clone, and some rows leave it out.

few	TRBD1	TRBJ1-2	TRBV29-1	CSVSPGTGAYGYTF	TGCAGCGTTTCACCCGGGACAGGGGCCTATGGCTACACCTTC
NA	NA	TRBJ2-5	TRBV25-1	CASSEWGPSQETQYF	TGTGCCAGCAGTGAATGGGGGCCGTCCCAAGAGACCCAGTACTTC
once	NA	TRBJ2-1	TRBV7-2	CASSPYSGDRNNEQFF	TGTGCCAGCAGCCCGTACTCGGGAGATCGAAACAATGAGCAGTTCTTC
few	TRBD1	TRBJ2-3	TRBV7-9	CASSRQGARDTQYF	TGTGCCAGCAGCCGACAGGGGGCGAGGGATACGCAGTATTTT
NA	NA	TRBJ2-6	TRBV7-8	CASSPRPFSGANVLTF	TGTGCCAGCAGCCCTCGGCCCTTCTCTGGGGCCAACGTCCTGACTTTC
few	TRBD1	TRBJ1-1	TRBV10-2	CASIGQVETEAFF	TGCGCCAGCATCGGACAGGTGGAAACTGAAGCTTTCTTT
few	NA	TRBJ1-2	TRBV29-1	CSVRSDGYGYTF	TGCAGCGTCCGGTCGGATGGCTATGGCTACACCTTC
NA	NA	TRBJ1-1	TRBV30	CAFLKGPKNTEAFF	TGTGCCTTCCTAAAGGGACCGAAGAACACTGAAGCTTTCTTT
NA	NA	TRBJ1-4	TRBV30	CAWSVVSGYREKLFF	TGTGCCTGGAGTGTAGTTTCAGGGTACCGGGAAAAACTGTTTTTT
NA	NA	TRBJ1-5	TRBV28	CASSSGQRNQPQHF	TGTGCCAGCAGTTCCGGACAGCGCAATCAGCCCCAGCATTTT
few	NA	TRBJ2-7	TRBV7-9	CASSSRSSYEQYF	TGTGCCAGCAGCTCGAGGTCCTCCTACGAGCAGTACTTC
NA	TRBD1	TRBJ2-3	TRBV18	CASSRARGTGGDTQYF	TGTGCCAGCTCACGTGCTCGGGGGACAGGGGGAGATACGCAGTATTTT
NA	TRBD2	TRBJ2-1	TRBV28	CASSMIAGGYPNEQFF	TGTGCCAGCAGTATGATAGCGGGAGGGTATCCCAATGAGCAGTTCTTC
NA	TRBD1	TRBJ2-7	TRBV9	CASSLTGQGLYEQYF	TGTGCCAGCAGCCTTACGGGACAGGGACTCTACGAGCAGTACTTC
NA	NA	TRBJ2-2	TRBV13	CASSLSGTGELFF	TGTGCCAGCAGCTTATCTGGAACCGGGGAGCTGTTTTTT
NA	TRBD2	TRBJ2-7	TRBV30	CAGSGGDYEQYF	TGTGCCGGTAGCGGGGGGGACTACGAGCAGTACTTC
NA	NA	TRBJ1-3	TRBV2	CAGSESSPRNTIYF	TGTGCCGGCAGTGAGTCTTCGCCAAGAAACACCATATATTTT
NA	NA	TRBJ1-4	TRBV29-1	CSVEGEVSGGDEKLFF	TGCAGCGTTGAAGGAGAGGTTTCGGGAGGGGATGAAAAACTGTTTTTT
NA	NA	TRBJ1-4	TRBV2	CASRSNSYGYEKLFF	TGTGCCAGCAGATCCAACAGTTACGGTTATGAAAAACTGTTTTTT
few	NA	TRBJ2-7	TRBV2	CASSARGLYEQYF	TGTGCCAGCAGTGCCCGGGGACTCTACGAGCAGTACTTC
NA	NA	TRBJ2-1	TRBV7-9	CASSSVLGEQFF	TGTGCCAGCAGCTCCGTACTTGGTGAGCAGTTCTTC
NA	NA	TRBJ2-2	TRBV6-5	CASRWDPGPGELFF	TGTGCCAGCAGATGGGACCCCGGTCCCGGGGAGCTGTTTTTT
NA	TRBD1	TRBJ1-3	TRBV28	CASSLFRDRGLAGNTIYF	TGTGCCAGCAGTTTATTCCGAGACAGGGGTTTGGCTGGAAACACCATATATTTT
NA	TRBD2	TRBJ2-7	TRBV5-4	CASSSAGWSYEQYF	TGTGCCAGCAGCTCAGCGGGATGGTCCTACGAGCAGTACTTC
NA	NA	TRBJ2-3	TRBV27	CASSLAGTDTQYF	TGTGCCAGCAGTTTAGCGGGAACAGATACGCAGTATTTT
NA	NA	TRBJ2-5	TRBV5-1	CASGPGREETQYF	TGCGCCAGCGGCCCGGGCAGAGAAGAGACCCAGTACTTC
NA	TRBD2	TRBJ2-1	TRBV5-5	CASSRQRGLGYNEQFF	TGTGCCAGCAGCCGACAGCGGGGGCTCGGGTACAATGAGCAGTTCTTC
NA	TRBD1	TRBJ2-1	TRBV6-1	CASSDRGRGNEQFF	TGTGCCAGCAGTGACAGGGGGCGGGGTAATGAGCAGTTCTTC
NA	NA	TRBJ2-7	TRBV5-1	CASSTGSDSYEQYF	TGCGCCAGCAGTACAGGGTCGGACTCCTACGAGCAGTACTTC
few	TRBD2	TRBJ2-2	TRBV19	CASSSRGGRQNTGELFF	TGTGCCAGTAGTTCCCGGGGGGGGAGACAGAACACCGGGGAGCTGTTTTTT
NA	NA	TRBJ2-6	TRBV30	CATPRGSGANALTF	TGTGCCACACCGAGGGGCTCTGGGGCCAACGCCCTGACTTTC
NA	TRBD1	TRBJ2-5	TRBV29-1	CSVTTGGEETQYF	TGCAGCGTTACGACAGGGGGAGAGGAGACCCAGTACTTC
NA	TRBD2	TRBJ2-1	TRBV29-1	CSVETSGSYNEQFF	TGCAGCGTTGAAACTAGCGGTTCCTACAATGAGCAGTTCTTC
NA	TRBD1	TRBJ2-2	TRBV5-4	CASSSRDRAKAGELFF	TGTGCCAGCAGCTCCCGGGACAGGGCTAAGGCCGGGGAGCTGTTTTTT
NA	NA	TRBJ1-2	TRBV7-9	CASSLQGSAYGYTF	TGTGCCAGCAGCTTACAGGGGTCAGCCTATGGCTACACCTTC
NA	TRBD1	TRBJ2-7	TRBV11-3	CASSRGQGMPYEQYF	TGTGCCAGCAGCCGCGGACAGGGGATGCCCTACGAGCAGTACTTC
NA	NA	TRBJ2-3	TRBV7-9	CASSRQGNTDTQYF	TGTGCCAGCAGCCGGCAGGGGAACACAGATACGCAGTATTTT
once	NA	TRBJ2-6	TRBV7-9	CASSPGPSGANVLTF	TGTGCCAGCAGCCCCGGGCCCTCTGGGGCCAACGTCCTGACTTTC
NA	TRBD2	TRBJ2-1	TRBV10-1	CASSERREGPRNEQFF	TGCGCCAGCAGTGAGAGGCGGGAGGGACCGAGGAATGAGCAGTTCTTC
NA	NA	TRBJ2-7	TRBV7-3	CASSRQGYEQYF	TGTGCCAGCAGTCGCCAGGGCTACGAGCAGTACTTC
once	NA	TRBJ2-7	TRBV6-5	CASNANQHYEQYF	TGTGCCAGCAACGCCAACCAACACTACGAGCAGTACTTC
NA	TRBD1	TRBJ2-3	TRBV10-3	CAISVGQGGTDTQYF	TGTGCCATCAGTGTAGGACAGGGTGGCACAGATACGCAGTATTTT
NA	NA	TRBJ1-2	TRBV30	CAWIWASYGYTF	TGTGCCTGGATCTGGGCTTCCTATGGCTACACCTTC
NA	NA	TRBJ2-7	TRBV27	CASSFSGVHEQYF	TGTGCCAGCAGTTTTAGTGGAGTCCACGAGCAGTACTTC
few	NA	TRBJ2-3	TRBV18	CASSPSTDTQYF	TGTGCCAGCTCCCCTAGCACAGATACGCAGTATTTT
NA	NA	TRBJ1-2	TRBV2	CASSGSLYGYTF	TGTGCCAGCAGTGGGTCCTTGTATGGCTACACCTTC
NA	NA	TRBJ2-5	TRBV5-1	CASSLQGGQETQYF	TGCGCCAGCAGCTTACAGGGTGGGCAAGAGACCCAGTACTTC
few	TRBD1	TRBJ1-2	TRBV19	CASSPRGQGNYGYTF	TGTGCCAGTAGTCCCCGGGGACAGGGGAACTATGGCTACACCTTC
NA	TRBD1	TRBJ1-1	TRBV5-1	CASRQGDTEAFF	TGCGCCAGCAGGCAGGGGGATACTGAAGCTTTCTTT
NA	NA	TRBJ1-5	TRBV30	CAWSKGGARDQPQHF	TGTGCCTGGAGTAAAGGGGGGGCGCGGGACCAGCCCCAGCATTTT
NA	NA	TRBJ1-5	TRBV18	CASSLQGWGNQPQHF	TGTGCCAGCTCACTTCAGGGGTGGGGAAATCAGCCCCAGCATTTT
NA	NA	TRBJ1-2	TRBV10-1	CAIALSLRGYGYTF	TGCGCCATAGCACTAAGCCTCAGGGGCTATGGCTACACCTTC
NA	NA	TRBJ1-3	TRBV5-1	CASSATQGNTIYF	TGCGCCAGCAGCGCTACACAGGGAAACACCATATATTTT
NA	NA	TRBJ2-1	TRBV18	CASSPRRDSSYNEQFF	TGTGCCAGCTCACCACGGAGGGACTCCTCCTACAATGAGCAGTTCTTC
NA	NA	TRBJ1-1	TRBV7-9	CASSSQGYTEAFF	TGTGCCAGCAGCTCGCAGGGTTACACTGAAGCTTTCTTT